The T cell receptor beta chain described here comes from a study of OX40 agonist ivuxolimab in advanced cancers. Note on this clone: The antigen is not known.

V lost 9 bases, J lost 8 bases, and 7 bases stayed unmatched. This CDR3 region has 14 residues. CDR1 is LNHDA and CDR2 is SQIVND in the germline V gene (reference sequence). The table came from immunoSEQ multiplex PCR; TCRdb's copy has only in-frame clones and leaves some out. The sample includes 70,000 to 80,000 clones, approximately 86% of them seen just once. The timepoints at which blood was sampled were baseline, cycle 4 day 1, and cycle 7 day 1. Study-level results: CD4+ and CD8+ blood T cells expanded clonally by week 6 at 0.1 to 3.0 mg/kg. Near-lowest levels of clonal expansion characterized partial responders at 0.1-3.0 mg/kg. Averaging showed that CD8+ T cells had more expanded clones than CD4+ did.

The sequenced sample was CD4+ or CD8+ T cells sorted from blood, obtained in a trial of the OX40 agonist ivuxolimab. V and J are TRBV19 and TRBJ2-4; 13 bases line up with TRBD2. This receptor was taken from an adult with an advanced solid tumor such as melanoma, head and neck, liver or kidney cancer. CDR3 in amino acids: CASSTSGRWDIQYF. The CDR3 DNA sequence: TGTGCCAGCTCGACTAGCGGGAGGTGGGACATTCAGTACTTC.